The 30 T cell receptor beta chains reported below all come from one sample, sequenced in a study of cytomegalovirus exposure and HLA in healthy donors. With 60 Vbeta and 13 Jbeta primers, the PCR was carried out. Assay used: immunoSEQ multiplex PCR; TCRdb lists only in-frame clones, some missing. The repertoire holds 190,000 or so clones, with more than 75% as singletons. The sample taken for sequencing was PBMCs. These receptors were collected from a male donor in good health and CMV-seropositive.

There are a few counts of this clone. The CDR3 coding sequence is TGTGCCAGCAGTTACAAGGGGGCAACTGAAGCTTTCTTT. This sequence encodes CASSYKGATEAFF. The chain is built from TRBV6-6 and TRBJ1-1; TRBD1 matches 7 bases. The V gene's germline CDR1 is MNHNY and CDR2 SVGAGI (reference sequence). V was clipped by 2 bases and J by 5 bases; unmatched bases: 2. This CDR3 is built from 13 residues.

A few counts support this clone. The gene calls are TRBV5-4 and TRBJ2-1; 10 bases fit TRBD2. The CDR3 spans 16 residues. Trimming cost V 1 base and J 4 bases; bases outside gene matches: 5. The V gene's germline CDR1 is SGHNT and CDR2 YYREEE (reference sequence). The CDR3 here is CASSLSAGGGYNEQFF. CDR3 nucleotide sequence: TGTGCCAGCAGCTTGTCAGCGGGAGGGGGGTACAATGAGCAGTTCTTC.

The V and J genes are TRBV6-5 and TRBJ1-4; perhaps TRBD1 as D (5 bases). Trimming removed 3 bases from V and 3 bases from J, with 14 bases in between. CDR3 length: 16 residues. The germline CDR1 and CDR2 sequences are MNHEY and SVGAGI. As DNA, the CDR3 is TGTGCCAGCAGTTATTATCAGGGCGCAGCTAATGAAAAACTGTTTTTT. This codes for CASSYYQGAANEKLFF.

This clone was seen a few times. The CDR3 reads CASSEDTNQPQHF. CDR3 DNA: TGTGCCAGCAGTGAGGACACTAATCAGCCCCAGCATTTT. This chain connects TRBV2 to TRBJ1-5, with TRBD1 as a possible D gene (5 bases). The V end was cut by 3 bases, the J end by 4 bases, with 7 bases between. Germline V gene lookup returns CDR1 SNHLY and CDR2 FYNNEI. This CDR3 has 13 amino acids.

The chain uses TRBV6-5 and TRBJ1-1; maybe TRBD1 (5 bases). This CDR3 has 14 residues. Trimming pared 5 bases from V and 4 bases from J, leaving 14 bases between. Looked up from germline, CDR1 is MNHEY and CDR2 is SVGAGI. In DNA form, the CDR3 reads TGTGCCAGCAGTGTCACCCCGGGGGGCACTGAAGCTTTCTTT. Translating it yields CASSVTPGGTEAFF.

V gene TRBV19 combines with J gene TRBJ1-6, with TRBD1 matching over 9 bases. This CDR3 is built from 14 residues. Germline CDR1 is LNHDA and CDR2 is SQIVND (reference sequence). The ends lost 5 bases at V and 8 bases at J; junction bases unmatched: 4. In nucleotides, the CDR3 is TGTGCCAGTAGTTCATGGACAGGGGATTCACCCCTCCACTTT. Its translation: CASSSWTGDSPLHF.

This chain uses TRBV4-3 with TRBJ2-3; D is uncertain. Germline V lookup: CDR1 LGHNA, CDR2 YSLEER. This CDR3 is built from 18 residues. V lost 0 bases, J lost 0 bases, and 16 bases lay in between. The CDR3 is CASSQDAGSRTSTDTQYF. CDR3 DNA sequence: TGCGCCAGCAGCCAAGATGCTGGTAGCAGAACTAGCACAGATACGCAGTATTTT.

Concerning this clone: An end of the junction differs from the germline gene, which may be a read error. The chain couples TRBV6-5 to TRBJ1-3, with a weak D call TRBD1 (6 bases). The CDR3 spans 15 residues. Germline lookup yields CDR1 MNHEY and CDR2 SVGAGI. CDR3 sequence (DNA): TGTGCCAGCAGTCACTCCACAGGGATCGGAAACACCATATATTTT. Translating gives CASSHSTGIGNTIYF.

This chain links TRBV18 with TRBJ1-2; weak D call: TRBD1 (6 bases). Germline-derived CDR1 and CDR2 are KGHSH and LQKENI. CDR3 length: 15 amino acids. Trimming removed 3 bases at V and 1 base at J, with 12 bases between. CDR3 in amino acids: CASSPAADSNYGYTF. In DNA form, the CDR3 reads TGTGCCAGCTCACCTGCCGCGGACAGTAACTATGGCTACACCTTC.

The chain carries TRBV7-2 and TRBJ2-3, with TRBD2 matching 9 bases. The CDR3 totals 15 residues. V was pared by 7 bases and J by 1 base, with 6 bases of the junction left unmatched. Per the germline V gene, CDR1 is SGHTA and CDR2 is FQGNSA. CDR3 loop: CASTNRLAGTDTQYF. Written as DNA, the CDR3 is TGTGCCAGCACTAATAGACTAGCGGGCACAGATACGCAGTATTTT.

This sequence joins TRBV6-1 and TRBJ2-3; possibly TRBD1 for D (5 bases). The germline V and J ends were trimmed by 8 bases and 5 bases, with 20 bases remaining between them. Germline-derived CDR1 and CDR2 are MNHNS and SASEGT. The CDR3 runs 15 residues. CDR3 nucleotides: TGTGCCAGCGCCTCCGAGAAGGCAGGGTTAGATACGCAGTATTTT. Protein product: CASASEKAGLDTQYF.

This sequence joins TRBV27 and TRBJ1-4; a weak D match, TRBD1 (6 bases). CDR3 length: 15 amino acids. Germline CDR1 is MNHEY and CDR2 is SMNVEV (reference sequence). V lost 4 bases, J lost 7 bases, and 16 bases lay in between. CDR3 sequence (DNA): TGTGCCAGCAGTTCGGGGACATCTGGTACTGAAAAACTGTTTTTT. This codes for CASSSGTSGTEKLFF.

V is TRBV4-1 and J is TRBJ2-5; no firm D call. CDR1 and CDR2 from the germline V gene are MGHRA and YSYEKL. V dropped 2 bases and J dropped 5 bases, with 3 bases sitting between them. The CDR3 has 11 residues. This CDR3 reads CASSQQETQYF. CDR3 sequence (DNA): TGCGCCAGCAGCCAACAGGAGACCCAGTACTTC.

On this clone: A much larger clone differs by one base, so this may be a read error. The chain recombines TRBV5-6 with TRBJ1-2, with 7 bases that match TRBD1. The germline V gene has CDR1 SGHDT and CDR2 YYEEEE. V shed 3 bases, J shed 3 bases, and the junction held 2 bases outside the gene matches. The CDR3 length is 13 residues. CDR3 residues: CASSSGTDYGYTF. For the CDR3, the DNA is TGTGCCAGCAGCTCCGGGACAGACTATGGCTACACCTTC.

The rearrangement uses TRBV28 and TRBJ2-5; the match to TRBD1 covers 9 bases. Looked up from germline, CDR1 is MDHEN and CDR2 is SYDVKM. Trimming took 10 bases from V and 3 from J; bases not matched to a gene: 12. The CDR3 spans 15 residues. CDR3 bases: TGTGCCACCTCAGAACCGGGACAGGGTAAAGAGACCCAGTACTTC. Protein sequence: CATSEPGQGKETQYF.

This chain joins TRBV7-2 and TRBJ2-7, with a weak D call TRBD2 (5 bases). The germline V gene encodes CDR1 SGHTA and CDR2 FQGNSA. The CDR3 is made up of 15 amino acids. Between the trimmed V and J ends, which lost 5 bases and 6 bases, there was a span of 20 bases. Written as DNA, the CDR3 is TGTGCCAGCAGCCCCTTTGGAGGAGGCTCTACCGAGCAGTACTTC. Its protein is CASSPFGGGSTEQYF.

CDR3 amino acids: CASRYRTGEQFF. The CDR3 coding sequence is TGTGCCAGCAGATACCGCACGGGGGAGCAGTTCTTC. The gene calls are TRBV28 and TRBJ2-1, with a tentative D call TRBD2 (5 bases). Per the germline V gene, CDR1 is MDHEN and CDR2 is SYDVKM. The CDR3 has 12 amino acids. Trimming took off 6 bases at V and 10 bases at J, with 13 bases between the two ends.

The chain joins TRBV18 to TRBJ1-6; 8 nucleotides agree with TRBD1. This CDR3 has 16 amino acids. V shed 5 bases, J shed 6 bases, and the junction held 9 bases outside the gene matches. Germline CDR1 and CDR2: KGHSH and LQKENI. The CDR3 DNA reads as TGTGCCAGCTCAACCCAAACAGGGGGGCCTAATTCACCCCTCCACTTT. This gives the protein CASSTQTGGPNSPLHF.

The chain carries TRBV2 and TRBJ2-4; tentative D call: TRBD1 (6 bases). This CDR3 contains 16 residues. The germline V gene has CDR1 SNHLY and CDR2 FYNNEI. With 0 bases removed from V and 0 bases from J, the gap between germline ends came to 9 bases. The CDR3 DNA reads as TGTGCCAGCAGTGAAGCTACAGGGTTAGCCAAAAACATTCAGTACTTC. This translates into CASSEATGLAKNIQYF.

CDR3 nucleotide sequence: TGTGCCAGCAGTCCCGGGACAGGGGTCACCTACGAGCAGTACTTC. Encoded protein: CASSPGTGVTYEQYF. This sequence joins TRBV28 and TRBJ2-7, with 10 bases aligning to TRBD1. The CDR3 spans 15 residues. J lost 2 bases, V lost 5 bases, and 6 bases had no gene match. CDR1 is MDHEN, CDR2 SYDVKM, per germline.

This clone was recorded a few times. V and J are TRBV28 and TRBJ2-7; 7 bases match TRBD2. The CDR3 contains 15 residues. Germline V gives CDR1 MDHEN, CDR2 SYDVKM. Trimming removed 5 bases from V and 4 bases from J; junction bases left unmatched: 11. The CDR3 nucleotides are TGTGCCAGCAGTCCTCGTTCAGGACTAGGGTACGAGCAGTACTTC. Translated: CASSPRSGLGYEQYF.

The CDR3 loop is CASSHKPETQYF. The DNA for the CDR3 is TGTGCCAGCAGCCATAAGCCGGAGACCCAGTACTTC. V usage is TRBV16 and J usage is TRBJ2-5; D gene ambiguous. Between the trimmed V and J ends, which lost 3 bases and 5 bases, there was a span of 7 bases. CDR1 is KGHSY, CDR2 FQNENV, per germline. This CDR3 region has 12 residues.

The V and J genes are TRBV18 and TRBJ2-2; maybe TRBD2 (5 bases). Germline loops: CDR1 KGHSH, CDR2 LQKENI. The CDR3 is made up of 16 amino acids. V lost 4 bases, J lost 2 bases, and 14 bases lay in between. The CDR3 bases are TGTGCCAGCTCACTACGGGAAGGGCCTAACACCGGGGAGCTGTTTTTT. It yields the protein CASSLREGPNTGELFF. The complete variable domain, with remaining parts taken from reference TRBV18 and TRBJ2-2, reads NAGVMQNPRHLVRRRGQEARLRCSPMKGHSHVYWYRQLPEEGLKFMVYLQKENIIDESGMPKERFSAEFPKEGPSILRIQQVVRGDSAAYFCASSLREGPNTGELFFGEGSRLTVL.

This clone has just a few counts. The chain has TRBV2 and TRBJ2-2; 8 nucleotides line up with TRBD2. The germline V gene encodes CDR1 SNHLY and CDR2 FYNNEI. With 8 bases clipped from V and 7 bases from J, the junction kept 9 bases outside the gene matches. The CDR3 sequence is 14 residues long. The CDR3 bases are TGTGCCAGCGCGACCGGGCTAGCGGGCGGGGAGCTGTTTTTT. This translates into CASATGLAGGELFF.

This clone was recorded a few times. The chain links TRBV18 to TRBJ2-7; 10 bases map to TRBD1. CDR1 KGHSH and CDR2 LQKENI come from the germline V gene. The length of the CDR3 is 15 residues. The J segment lost 3 bases and the V segment lost 6 bases, leaving 8 bases of the junction unmatched. CDR3 sequence (DNA): TGTGCCAGCTCGGGCGGGACAGGGGCGTTCTACGAGCAGTACTTC. It is translated as CASSGGTGAFYEQYF.

The sample holds one count of this clone. The genes are TRBV27 and TRBJ2-7, with D maybe TRBD2 (7 bases). V was clipped by 7 bases and J by 1 base, with 14 bases between them. This CDR3 is 14 amino acids long. From germline, CDR1 is MNHEY and CDR2 SMNVEV (reference sequence). The chain's CDR3 is CASKGGRGSYEQYF. The CDR3 region has the DNA TGTGCCAGCAAGGGGGGGCGCGGGTCCTACGAGCAGTACTTC.

In DNA form, the CDR3 reads TGCGCCAGCAGCCAAGAAACAAAAAACATTCAGTACTTC. Translating gives CASSQETKNIQYF. This chain connects TRBV4-3 to TRBJ2-4; D remains unclear. Per the germline V gene, CDR1 is LGHNA and CDR2 is YSLEER. V shed 0 bases and J shed 4 bases, with 4 bases lying between them. The CDR3 is 13 amino acids.

V usage is TRBV11-1 and J usage is TRBJ2-2; possible D gene TRBD1, 6 bases. Germline assignment: CDR1 SGHAT and CDR2 FQDESV (reference sequence). Trimming pared 5 bases from V and 5 bases from J, leaving 15 bases between. The CDR3 length is 15 residues. This CDR3 reads CASSPAFGQTGELFF. DNA for the CDR3: TGTGCCAGCAGCCCCGCTTTCGGACAGACCGGGGAGCTGTTTTTT.

The V and J genes are TRBV9 and TRBJ2-3; TRBD2 is a possible D gene (6 bases). The CDR3 spans 14 residues. With 1 base removed from V and 3 bases from J, the gap between germline ends came to 9 bases. Looked up from germline, CDR1 is SGDLS and CDR2 is YYNGEE. CDR3 nucleotide sequence: TGTGCCAGCAGCGTACAGGAGGGGACAGATACGCAGTATTTT. Translated, it gives CASSVQEGTDTQYF.

The rearrangement uses TRBV2 and TRBJ2-2, with 7 bases aligning to TRBD1. V shed 7 bases and J 8 bases; nucleotides not matched to a gene: 4. Germline lookup yields CDR1 SNHLY and CDR2 FYNNEI. CDR3 length: 12 amino acids. CDR3 nucleotides: TGTGCCAGCATCCCGGACAGGGGGGAGCTGTTTTTT. Amino acids: CASIPDRGELFF.